Shown below are 32 T cell receptor beta chains from a single sample sequenced in a study of T-cell memory formation after mild COVID-19. TCRdb ran MiXCR on the 5' RACE reads and lists one entry per CDR3 protein. The table lists roughly 150,000 distinct CDR3 sequences, 14% of them singletons, with around 14% in the top ten. Sequenced material: PBMCs or a T cell subset sorted from them (not recorded which). The receptors originated from an adult woman who had mild COVID-19 (a few samples of this study predate the infection). Cell type and time point are not known.

This clonotype has more than one count but fewer than ten. This chain uses TRBV4-3 with TRBJ1-5, with TRBD1 matching 8 bases. After removal of 4 bases from V and 7 bases from J, the junction contained 9 bases not matched to a gene. Germline CDR1 LGHNA, CDR2 YSLEER. The CDR3 is made up of 15 amino acids. CDR3 bases: TGCGCCAGCAGCCTTGACAGGGGACTTGAGCAGCCCCAGCATTTT. Its translation: CASSLDRGLEQPQHF.

This clonotype has a handful of counts. The rearrangement joins TRBV19 to TRBJ2-3, with D hard to call. The CDR3 consists of 16 residues. Germline CDR1 and CDR2: LNHDA and SQIVND (reference sequence). Trimming took 2 bases from V and 2 from J, leaving 14 bases between them. The CDR3 protein is CASSINGRLPTDTQYF. CDR3 nucleotides: TGTGCCAGTAGTATAAACGGCAGACTTCCCACAGATACGCAGTATTTT.

The chain combines TRBV28 with TRBJ2-5; TRBD2 aligns across 8 bases. The germline V gene encodes CDR1 MDHEN and CDR2 SYDVKM. The CDR3 spans 16 residues. Losses at the gene ends were 10 bases for V and 5 bases for J; bases not matched to a gene: 18. CDR3 nucleotides: TGTGCCACCCGGGGGGGTCGCGGGGGTTTCTATGAGACCCAGTACTTC. It specifies CATRGGRGGFYETQYF.

The rearrangement links TRBV7-4 to TRBJ2-7; 8 positions agree with TRBD2. Trimming cost V 1 base and J 0 bases; bases outside gene matches: 5. The CDR3 consists of 16 residues. Germline CDR1 is SGHVT and CDR2 is SQSDAQ. The CDR3 is CASSLGSSGHSYEQYF. CDR3 bases: TGTGCCAGCAGCTTAGGGTCTAGCGGGCACTCCTACGAGCAGTACTTC.

This clonotype has only a few counts. This chain connects TRBV18 to TRBJ1-1, with 7 bases matching TRBD1. The junction had 5 bases not matched to a gene; V was cut back by 3 bases and J by 7 bases. CDR1 is KGHSH, CDR2 LQKENI, per germline. This CDR3 comprises 13 residues. This CDR3 is CASSPGQALEAFF. As DNA, the CDR3 is TGTGCCAGCTCACCTGGACAGGCGCTTGAAGCTTTCTTT.

At least ten counts were recorded for this clonotype. The chain joins TRBV9 to TRBJ2-5; D may match TRBD1 or TRBD2 (6 bases each). The CDR3 is made up of 16 amino acids. V gave up 2 bases and J gave up 1 base, with 15 bases separating them. Germline assignment: CDR1 SGDLS and CDR2 YYNGEE. The CDR3 sequence is CASSVGAGGPQETQYF. The CDR3 region has the DNA TGTGCCAGCAGCGTTGGGGCTGGGGGGCCCCAAGAGACCCAGTACTTC. Supplemented by reference TRBV9 and TRBJ2-5, the full variable domain reads DSGVTQTPKHLITATGQRVTLRCSPRSGDLSVYWYQQSLDQGLQFLIQYYNGEERAKGNILERFSAQQFPDLHSELNLSSLELGDSALYFCASSVGAGGPQETQYFGPGTRLLVL.

V is TRBV21-1 and J is TRBJ2-1; the table's TRBD1 call for D was not verified on the DNA. TRBV21-1 is a known pseudogene. CDR3 length: 15 amino acids. The CDR3 loop is CASSNPGQNKNEQFF. The CDR3 DNA is TGTGCCAGCAGCAACCCCGGACAGAACAAGAATGAGCAGTTCTTC.

CDR3 in amino acids: CSAKPGLAGPLEQYF. CDR3 DNA sequence: TGCAGTGCAAAACCGGGACTAGCGGGGCCCCTCGAGCAGTACTTC. The V gene is TRBV20-1, the J gene TRBJ2-7; 13 bases map to TRBD2. CDR3 length: 15 amino acids. In germline, CDR1 is DFQATT, CDR2 SNEGSKA (reference sequence). V trimming: 6 bases; J trimming: 6 bases; junction bases outside the gene matches: 11.

The chain uses TRBV3-1 and TRBJ2-1; tentatively, D is TRBD1 (6 bases). The ends were cut back, 9 bases at V and 8 bases at J, with 20 bases in the middle. The CDR3 is made up of 14 amino acids. In germline, CDR1 is LGHDT, CDR2 YNNKEL (reference sequence). CDR3 coding DNA: TGTGCCAGTCGAAACAGGGCAGGTAAGGATGAGCAGTTCTTC. Translation gives CASRNRAGKDEQFF.

The CDR3 sequence: CASSPGQGTFNSPLHF. CDR3 nucleotide sequence: TGTGCCAGCAGTCCGGGACAGGGGACCTTTAATTCACCCCTCCACTTT. The chain couples TRBV12-3 or TRBV12-4 to TRBJ1-6, with TRBD1 identical over 10 bases. The CDR3 is 16 amino acids. The V segment lost 5 bases and the J segment 6 bases; nucleotides outside the gene matches: 7.

This clonotype has only a few counts. This sequence joins TRBV2 and TRBJ2-1; D tentatively fits TRBD1 or TRBD2 (7 bases each). The CDR3 is 15 residues long. V shed 5 bases and J shed 5 bases, with 16 bases lying between them. Per germline, CDR1 SNHLY and CDR2 FYNNEI. Here the CDR3 reads CASSQTGRGHNEQFF. For the CDR3, the DNA is TGTGCCAGCAGTCAGACAGGGAGGGGTCACAATGAGCAGTTCTTC.

The J gene is TRBJ2-1, the V gene TRBV12-3 or TRBV12-4; D uncertain. There are 14 residues in the CDR3. With 7 bases removed from V and 7 bases from J, the gap between germline ends came to 17 bases. CDR3 nucleotides: TGTGCCAGCACCACTCCCCTTAGTGCAAATGAGCAGTTCTTC. The encoded protein is CASTTPLSANEQFF.

The sample holds a few counts of this clonotype. CDR3 sequence reads: CASSLGVSYNSPLHF. CDR3 DNA sequence: TGTGCCAGCAGCTTGGGGGTCTCCTATAATTCACCCCTCCACTTT. J is TRBJ1-6 and V is TRBV5-4; no reliable D call. This CDR3 has 15 residues. The germline CDR1 and CDR2 sequences are SGHNT and YYREEE (reference sequence). V lost 0 bases, J lost 0 bases, and 4 bases lay in between.

DNA of the CDR3: TGCGCCAGCAGCCAAGGATGGACAGATACGCAGTATTTT. It specifies CASSQGWTDTQYF. The chain carries TRBV4-1 and TRBJ2-3; D not certain. The ends were cut back, 1 base at V and 3 bases at J, with 5 bases in the middle. There are 13 residues in the CDR3. Per the germline V gene, CDR1 is MGHRA and CDR2 is YSYEKL.

J is TRBJ1-2 and V is TRBV20-1, with no clear D. Per germline, CDR1 DFQATT and CDR2 SNEGSKA (reference sequence). The CDR3 has 12 residues. The V end lost 3 bases, the J end lost 8 bases, and 13 bases lay between the germline ends. This chain's CDR3 is CSARRVSLGYTF. In nucleotides, the CDR3 is TGCAGTGCTAGGAGGGTTTCATTGGGCTACACCTTC.

This clonotype was counted a few times. The chain couples TRBV29-1 to TRBJ2-3; no clear D. Germline loops: CDR1 SQVTM, CDR2 ANQGSEA. V was trimmed by 7 bases and J by 2 bases, leaving 4 bases between them. The CDR3 has 10 residues. The CDR3 loop reads CSAFTDTQYF. The CDR3 nucleotides are TGCAGCGCCTTCACAGATACGCAGTATTTT.

This clonotype has at least ten counts. The V and J genes are TRBV20-1 and TRBJ2-5; no firm D call. Trimming cost V 5 bases and J 5 bases, with 15 bases left between them. In germline, CDR1 is DFQATT, CDR2 SNEGSKA (reference sequence). This CDR3 comprises 13 residues. The CDR3: CSAPRPFTETQYF. Here the CDR3 DNA reads TGCAGTGCTCCCAGACCCTTCACGGAGACCCAGTACTTC.

This clonotype turned up a few times. The chain employs TRBV9 and TRBJ2-2; D might be TRBD2 (6 bases). This CDR3 has 16 residues. V was clipped by 5 bases and J by 5 bases, with 19 bases between them. Germline CDR1 SGDLS, CDR2 YYNGEE. The CDR3 is CASRPEEGKSTGELFF. The CDR3 region has the DNA TGTGCCAGCAGGCCAGAGGAGGGAAAATCTACCGGGGAGCTGTTTTTT.

The chain joins TRBV7-2 to TRBJ1-1; a possible D gene is TRBD1 (5 bases). This CDR3 is built from 14 residues. Germline V lookup: CDR1 SGHTA, CDR2 FQGNSA. V lost 3 bases, J lost 7 bases, and 15 bases lay in between. The CDR3 reads CASSFRAGQGEAFF. CDR3 coding DNA: TGTGCCAGCAGCTTTCGGGCAGGCCAGGGTGAAGCTTTCTTT.

This clonotype was observed at least ten times. The gene calls are TRBV6-6 and TRBJ2-1; D is undetermined. V lost 5 bases and J 6 bases, leaving 11 bases between the germline ends. The CDR3 runs to 13 residues. Per the germline V gene, CDR1 is MNHNY and CDR2 is SVGAGI (reference sequence). CDR3 residues: CASSSPVPNEQFF. As DNA, the CDR3 is TGTGCCAGCAGTAGCCCAGTTCCCAATGAGCAGTTCTTC.

The rearrangement links TRBV24-1 to TRBJ2-2, with TRBD1 identical over 7 bases. Germline trimming cut 9 bases from V and 3 bases from J; bases unmatched to any gene: 6. CDR1 KGHDR and CDR2 SFDVKD come from the germline V gene. This CDR3 comprises 14 residues. The DNA for the CDR3 is TGTGCCACCCAAGACAGGGATGACACCGGGGAGCTGTTTTTT. This translates into CATQDRDDTGELFF.

This chain uses TRBV29-1 with TRBJ2-3, with TRBD2 matching over 8 bases. The germline gives CDR1 SQVTM, CDR2 ANQGSEA. The CDR3 is 13 residues long. The trim removed 3 bases at V and 6 bases at J, leaving 5 bases unmatched. CDR3 sequence (DNA): TGCAGCGTTGAGGGCGGGGGGCGTGATACGCAGTATTTT. Encoded protein: CSVEGGGRDTQYF.

The chain employs TRBV5-1 and TRBJ2-7, with 8 bases matching TRBD1. There are 14 residues in the CDR3. Germline assignment: CDR1 SGHRS and CDR2 YFSETQ. V gave up 3 bases and J gave up 7 bases; unmatched junction bases: 9. CDR3 bases: TGCGCCAGCAGCTCTGGGACAGGCGCTGAAGAGCAGTACTTC. Protein product: CASSSGTGAEEQYF.

Only a few counts were recorded for this clonotype. The rearrangement joins TRBV7-8 to TRBJ1-1; D is ambiguous. Germline V CDR1 and CDR2: SGHVS, FQNEAQ. Trimming took 2 bases from V and 1 from J, leaving 14 bases between them. The CDR3 spans 16 residues. The CDR3 sequence: CASSLFGLPENTEAFF. In DNA form, the CDR3 reads TGTGCCAGCAGCTTATTCGGCCTTCCTGAGAACACTGAAGCTTTCTTT.

V usage is TRBV12-3 or TRBV12-4 and J usage is TRBJ2-7, with TRBD2 matching over 11 bases. The CDR3 is 16 amino acids. The ends lost 4 bases at V and 12 bases at J; junction bases unmatched: 17. CDR3 DNA: TGTGCCAGCAGTTCCCAACCTTCCGGGACTAGCGGTCGGCGGTACTTC. Translation: CASSSQPSGTSGRRYF.

The V gene is TRBV29-1, the J gene TRBJ2-3; D is undetermined. CDR3 length: 13 residues. The V end lost 1 base, the J end lost 2 bases, and 7 bases lay between the germline ends. In germline, CDR1 is SQVTM, CDR2 ANQGSEA. Here the CDR3 reads CSVEVTFTDTQYF. The CDR3 bases are TGCAGCGTTGAAGTCACTTTCACAGATACGCAGTATTTT.

This clonotype was counted only a few times. The chain joins TRBV5-1 to TRBJ2-1, with TRBD2 identical over 11 bases. Germline trimming cut 5 bases from V and 4 bases from J; bases unmatched to any gene: 5. This CDR3 is built from 15 residues. CDR1 SGHRS and CDR2 YFSETQ come from the germline V gene. In DNA form, the CDR3 reads TGCGCCAGCAGTGCCGGGACTAGCGGTTACAATGAGCAGTTCTTC. Translating it yields CASSAGTSGYNEQFF. The entire variable domain, with the rest obtained from reference TRBV5-1 and TRBJ2-1, is as follows: KAGVTQTPRYLIKTRGQQVTLSCSPISGHRSVSWYQQTPGQGLQFLFEYFSETQRNKGNFPGRFSGRQFSNSRSEMNVSTLELGDSALYLCASSAGTSGYNEQFFGPGTRLTVL.

This clonotype appeared a few times. This chain uses TRBV7-9 with TRBJ2-1; D not resolved. CDR3 length: 14 residues. Trimming took 1 base from V and 7 from J, leaving 11 bases between them. Per the germline V gene, CDR1 is SEHNR and CDR2 is FQNEAQ (reference sequence). The CDR3: CASSLGQYRNEQFF. CDR3 sequence (DNA): TGTGCCAGCAGCTTAGGGCAGTACCGGAATGAGCAGTTCTTC. The full variable domain, with the rest looked up from reference TRBV7-9 and TRBJ2-1, is DTGVSQNPRHKITKRGQNVTFRCDPISEHNRLYWYRQTLGQGPEFLTYFQNEAQLEKSRLLSDRFSAERPKGSFSTLEIQRTEQGDSAMYLCASSLGQYRNEQFFGPGTRLTVL.

The sample holds a few counts of this clonotype. J is TRBJ2-2 and V is TRBV29-1, with 7 bases matching TRBD1. Germline assignment: CDR1 SQVTM and CDR2 ANQGSEA. The V gene end was trimmed by 3 bases and the J gene end by 7 bases; junction bases not matched to a gene: 8. This CDR3 has 14 residues. The CDR3, as DNA: TGCAGCGTTGAGGCAGGGGGAAGCGGCGGGGAGCTGTTTTTT. Protein product: CSVEAGGSGGELFF.

This sequence joins TRBV5-1 and TRBJ2-7; TRBD2 is a possible D gene (6 bases). Germline CDR1 reads SGHRS; CDR2 reads YFSETQ. CDR3 size: 15 residues. Trimming shortened V by 5 bases and J by 7 bases, and 22 bases separated the two germline ends. The CDR3 nucleotides read TGCGCCAGCAGTCCCTCTACCTCGGTTGGGAGGGAGCAGTACTTC. Translated: CASSPSTSVGREQYF.

The V call is TRBV10-3, the J call TRBJ2-7; TRBD2 matches at 11 bases. Germline V lookup: CDR1 ENHRY, CDR2 SYGVKD. V gave up 4 bases and J gave up 2 bases; unmatched junction bases: 1. This CDR3 has 14 residues. The CDR3 DNA sequence: TGTGCCATCAGTGCGACTAGCGGGGCCTACGAGCAGTACTTC. It yields the protein CAISATSGAYEQYF.

This clonotype was observed a few times. The genes are TRBV19 and TRBJ2-2; TRBD2 agrees at 7 bases. V lost 7 bases, J lost 0 bases, and 5 bases stayed unmatched. Germline V gene sequence: CDR1 LNHDA, CDR2 SQIVND (reference sequence). The CDR3 has 15 residues. CDR3 residues: CASNLGGANTGELFF. The CDR3 DNA sequence: TGTGCCAGTAACCTGGGAGGGGCGAACACCGGGGAGCTGTTTTTT.